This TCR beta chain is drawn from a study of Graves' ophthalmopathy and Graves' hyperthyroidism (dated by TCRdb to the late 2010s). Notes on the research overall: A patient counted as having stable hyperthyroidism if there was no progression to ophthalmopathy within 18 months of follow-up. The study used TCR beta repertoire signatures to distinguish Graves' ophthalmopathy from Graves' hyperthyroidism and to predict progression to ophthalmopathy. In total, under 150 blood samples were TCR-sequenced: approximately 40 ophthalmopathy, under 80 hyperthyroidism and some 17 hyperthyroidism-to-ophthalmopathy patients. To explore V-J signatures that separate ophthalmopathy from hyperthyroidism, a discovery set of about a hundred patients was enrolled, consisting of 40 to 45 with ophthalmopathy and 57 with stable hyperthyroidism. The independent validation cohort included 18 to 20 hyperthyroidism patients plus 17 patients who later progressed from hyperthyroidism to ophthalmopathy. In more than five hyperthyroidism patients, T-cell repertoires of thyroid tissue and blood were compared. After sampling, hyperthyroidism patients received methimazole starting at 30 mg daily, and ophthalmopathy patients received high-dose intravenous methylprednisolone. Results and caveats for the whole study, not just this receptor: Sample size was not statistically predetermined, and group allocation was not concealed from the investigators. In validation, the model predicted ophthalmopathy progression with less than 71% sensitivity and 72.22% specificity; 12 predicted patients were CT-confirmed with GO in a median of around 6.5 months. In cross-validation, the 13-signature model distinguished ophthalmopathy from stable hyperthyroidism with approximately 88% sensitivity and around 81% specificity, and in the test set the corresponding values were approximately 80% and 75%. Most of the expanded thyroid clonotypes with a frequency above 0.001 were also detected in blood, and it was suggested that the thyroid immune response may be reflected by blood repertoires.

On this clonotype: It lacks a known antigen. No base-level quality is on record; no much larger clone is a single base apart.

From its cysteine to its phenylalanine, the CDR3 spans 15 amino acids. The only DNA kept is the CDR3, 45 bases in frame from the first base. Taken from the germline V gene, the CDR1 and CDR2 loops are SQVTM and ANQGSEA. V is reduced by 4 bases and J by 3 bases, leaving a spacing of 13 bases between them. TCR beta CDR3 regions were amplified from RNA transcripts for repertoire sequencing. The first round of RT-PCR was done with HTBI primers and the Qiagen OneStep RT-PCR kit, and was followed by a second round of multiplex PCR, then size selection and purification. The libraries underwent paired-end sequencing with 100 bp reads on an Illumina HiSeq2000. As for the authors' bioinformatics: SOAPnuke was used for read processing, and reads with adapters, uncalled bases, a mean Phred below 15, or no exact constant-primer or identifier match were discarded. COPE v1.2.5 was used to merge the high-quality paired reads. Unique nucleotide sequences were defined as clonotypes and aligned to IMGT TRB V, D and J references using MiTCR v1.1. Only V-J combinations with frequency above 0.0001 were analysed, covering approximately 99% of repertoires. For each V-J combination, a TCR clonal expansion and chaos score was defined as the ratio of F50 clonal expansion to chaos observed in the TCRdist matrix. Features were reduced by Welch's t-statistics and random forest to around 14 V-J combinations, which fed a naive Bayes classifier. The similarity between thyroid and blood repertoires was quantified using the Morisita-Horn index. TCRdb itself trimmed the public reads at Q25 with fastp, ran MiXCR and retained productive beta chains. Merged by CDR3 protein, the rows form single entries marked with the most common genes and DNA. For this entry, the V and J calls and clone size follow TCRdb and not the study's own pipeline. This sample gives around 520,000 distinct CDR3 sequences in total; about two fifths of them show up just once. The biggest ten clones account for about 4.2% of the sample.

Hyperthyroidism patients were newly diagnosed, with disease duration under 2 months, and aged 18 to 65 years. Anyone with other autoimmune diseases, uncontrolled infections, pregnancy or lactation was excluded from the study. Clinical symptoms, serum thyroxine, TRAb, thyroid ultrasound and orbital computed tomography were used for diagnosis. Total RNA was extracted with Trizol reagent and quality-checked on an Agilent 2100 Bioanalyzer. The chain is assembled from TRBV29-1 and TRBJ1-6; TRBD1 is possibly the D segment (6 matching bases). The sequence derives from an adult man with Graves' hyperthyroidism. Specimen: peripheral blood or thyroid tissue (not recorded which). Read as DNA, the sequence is TGCAGCGTTGTGAAGGGGGAACTCTATAATTCACCCCTCCACTTT. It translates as CSVVKGELYNSPLHF.